The clone carrying this T cell receptor beta chain was picked up a small number of times. Its antigen is as yet unknown. This record belongs to a study of T cell repertoires in cytomegalovirus infection. Study at large: The authors relied on CMV epitopes, both recently identified HLA-C-restricted and well-studied HLA-B-restricted. Overall study results and limits: Pooled public TCR beta family frequency picked out CMV carriers with the relevant HLA.

TCRdb reanalysed the reads using MiXCR and keeps one entry per CDR3 protein. The table lists fewer than 950,000 distinct CDR3 sequences, 32% of them singletons. Looked up from germline, CDR1 is LNHDA and CDR2 is SQIVND (reference sequence). This CDR3 spans 14 amino acids. Deletions cut 7 bases from V and 5 bases from J, with 14 bases between. The receptor's source is a human donor in good health (CMV status not recorded). Some clones in this sample may be carry-over from other donors' samples. Sequences were derived from cultured CD8+ T cells from PBMCs, sampled from culture after CMV antigen stimulation. The J gene is TRBJ1-4, the V gene TRBV19; D is possibly TRBD1 (5 bases). CDR3 nucleotide sequence: TGTGCCAGTATGGAAGACAGTCCCAATGAAAAACTGTTTTTT. Protein sequence: CASMEDSPNEKLFF.